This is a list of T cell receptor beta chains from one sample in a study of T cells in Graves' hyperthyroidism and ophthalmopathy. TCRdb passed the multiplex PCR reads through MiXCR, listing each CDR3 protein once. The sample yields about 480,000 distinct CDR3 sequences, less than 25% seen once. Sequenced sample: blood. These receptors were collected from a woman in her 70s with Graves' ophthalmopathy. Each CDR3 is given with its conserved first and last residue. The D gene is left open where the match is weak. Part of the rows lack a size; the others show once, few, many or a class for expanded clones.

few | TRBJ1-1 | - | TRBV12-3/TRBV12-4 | CASSLVGRDTEAFF | TGTGCCAGCAGTTTGGTGGGGCGGGACACTGAAGCTTTCTTT
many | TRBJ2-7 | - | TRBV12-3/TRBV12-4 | CASSFGTSREQYF | TGTGCCAGCAGTTTCGGGACATCAAGGGAGCAGTACTTC
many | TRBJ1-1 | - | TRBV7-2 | CASSFGRVSFTEAFF | TGTGCCAGCAGCTTTGGGAGGGTTTCATTCACTGAAGCTTTCTTT
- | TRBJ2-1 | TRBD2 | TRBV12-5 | CASGLAGGWFF | TGTGCTAGTGGTTTGGCGGGGGGGTGGTTCTTC
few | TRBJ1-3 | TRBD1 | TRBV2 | CASSLTGVGNTIYF | TGTGCCAGCAGCTTGACAGGGGTTGGAAACACCATATATTTT
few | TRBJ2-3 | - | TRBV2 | CAGGREGTDTQYF | TGTGCCGGGGGACGGGAAGGCACAGATACGCAGTATTTT
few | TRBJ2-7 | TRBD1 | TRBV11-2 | CASSSRQGHSYEQYF | TGTGCCAGCAGCTCAAGACAGGGGCACTCCTACGAGCAGTACTTC
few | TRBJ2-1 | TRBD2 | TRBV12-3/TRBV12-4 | CASSSRGIAGSNEQFF | TGTGCCAGCAGCTCCCGGGGGATAGCGGGATCCAATGAGCAGTTCTTC
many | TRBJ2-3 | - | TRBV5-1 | CASSLREADTQYF | TGCGCCAGCAGCCTCCGGGAAGCAGATACGCAGTATTTT
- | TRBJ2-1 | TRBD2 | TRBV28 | CASGLPQGGAEQFF | TGTGCCAGCGGTCTACCCCAGGGAGGGGCTGAGCAGTTCTTC
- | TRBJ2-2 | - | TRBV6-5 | CASSYPPGDRAGELFF | TGTGCCAGCAGTTACCCACCCGGGGACCGCGCCGGGGAGCTGTTTTTT
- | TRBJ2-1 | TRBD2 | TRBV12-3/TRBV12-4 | CASSFRSGLAGGRTYNEQFF | TGTGCCAGCAGTTTTCGGTCGGGGCTAGCGGGAGGCCGAACATACAATGAGCAGTTCTTC
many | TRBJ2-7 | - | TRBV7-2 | CASSFYPRDTSYEQYF | TGTGCCAGCAGCTTCTACCCCCGGGACACCTCTTACGAGCAGTACTTC
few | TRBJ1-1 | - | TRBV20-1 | CSARAGQGGTEAFF | TGCAGTGCTAGAGCCGGGCAGGGAGGCACTGAAGCTTTCTTT
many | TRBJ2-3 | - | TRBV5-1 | CASSLAGPQDTQYF | TGCGCCAGCAGCTTGGCGGGACCTCAAGATACGCAGTATTTT
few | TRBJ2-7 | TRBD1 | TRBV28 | CASNLGGQTYEQYF | TGTGCCAGCAACCTAGGGGGACAGACCTACGAGCAGTACTTC
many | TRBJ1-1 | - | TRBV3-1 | CASSQVMTGEAFF | TGTGCCAGCAGCCAAGTCATGACCGGTGAAGCTTTCTTT
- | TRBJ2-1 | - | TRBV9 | CASSFVGGTLDEQFF | TGTGCCAGCAGCTTCGTGGGGGGCACTTTAGATGAGCAGTTCTTC
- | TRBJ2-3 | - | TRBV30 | CAYSRELRLGDTQYF | TGTGCCTATAGTCGGGAGCTCCGTCTCGGAGATACGCAGTATTTT
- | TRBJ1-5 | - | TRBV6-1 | CASREQGSTSLNQPQHF | TGTGCCAGCAGAGAACAGGGAAGTACGTCCCTAAATCAGCCCCAGCATTTT
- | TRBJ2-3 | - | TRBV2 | CASRPQGDTQYF | TGTGCCAGCAGGCCCCAGGGAGATACGCAGTATTTT
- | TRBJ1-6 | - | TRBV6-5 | CASSYRETGSPLHF | TGTGCCAGCAGTTACCGGGAGACGGGTTCACCCCTCCACTTT
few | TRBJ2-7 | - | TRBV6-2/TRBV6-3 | CASSYFRDSYEQYF | TGTGCCAGCAGTTACTTTCGGGACTCCTACGAGCAGTACTTC
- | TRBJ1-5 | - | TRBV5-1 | CASSFGVGNQPQHF | TGCGCCAGCAGCTTCGGGGTTGGCAATCAGCCCCAGCATTTT
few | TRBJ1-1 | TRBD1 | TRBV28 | CASRVTGGATEAFF | TGTGCCAGCAGGGTTACAGGGGGCGCAACTGAAGCTTTCTTT
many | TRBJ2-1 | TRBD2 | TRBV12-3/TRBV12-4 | CASSPLASGSGNEQFF | TGTGCCAGCAGCCCTCTGGCTAGCGGGAGTGGTAATGAGCAGTTCTTC
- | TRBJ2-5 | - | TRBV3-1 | CASSPPSRAETQYF | TGTGCCAGCTCACCCCCAAGTAGAGCAGAGACCCAGTACTTC
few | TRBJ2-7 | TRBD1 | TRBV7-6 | CASNTRDRSSYEQYF | TGTGCCAGCAACACCCGGGACAGAAGCTCCTACGAGCAGTACTTC
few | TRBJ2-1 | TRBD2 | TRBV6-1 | CASSKLADLSYNEQFF | TGTGCCAGCAGCAAACTAGCGGATCTTTCCTACAATGAGCAGTTCTTC
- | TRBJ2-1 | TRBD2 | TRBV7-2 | CASSLGLAYEQFF | TGTGCCAGCAGCTTAGGACTAGCGTATGAGCAGTTCTTC
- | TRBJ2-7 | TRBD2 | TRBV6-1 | CASSESASGLYEQYF | TGTGCCAGCAGTGAGAGTGCTAGCGGGCTCTACGAGCAGTACTTC
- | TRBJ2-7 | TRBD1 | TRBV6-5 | CASSYAGTGAFEQYF | TGTGCCAGCAGTTACGCCGGGACAGGGGCATTCGAGCAGTACTTC
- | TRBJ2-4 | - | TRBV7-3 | CASSLTQSGIQYF | TGTGCCAGCAGCCTCACACAAAGTGGCATTCAGTACTTC
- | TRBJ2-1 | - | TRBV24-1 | CATSYGNEPYNEQFF | TGTGCCACCAGTTACGGGAATGAACCTTACAATGAGCAGTTCTTC
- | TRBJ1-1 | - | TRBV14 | CASSPHRLNTEAFF | TGTGCCAGCAGCCCGCATCGATTGAACACTGAAGCTTTCTTT
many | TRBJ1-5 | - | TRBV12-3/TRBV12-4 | CASSSRGGRNQPQHF | TGTGCCAGCAGTTCTCGGGGGGGCCGCAATCAGCCCCAGCATTTT
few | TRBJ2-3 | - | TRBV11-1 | CASSPLGGLLDTQYF | TGTGCCAGCAGCCCTTTAGGGGGGTTGCTAGATACGCAGTATTTT
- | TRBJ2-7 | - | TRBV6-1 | CASVRGVGHEQYF | TGTGCCAGCGTCAGGGGGGTAGGCCACGAGCAGTACTTC
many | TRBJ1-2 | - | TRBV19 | CASSIDSVFYGYTF | TGTGCCAGTAGTATAGACTCCGTCTTCTATGGCTACACCTTC
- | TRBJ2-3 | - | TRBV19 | CASSALTRKLTDTQYF | TGTGCCAGTAGTGCGTTGACCAGGAAACTCACAGATACGCAGTATTTT
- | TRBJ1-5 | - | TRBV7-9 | CASSLDWGGNQPQHF | TGTGCCAGCAGCTTAGACTGGGGGGGCAATCAGCCCCAGCATTTT
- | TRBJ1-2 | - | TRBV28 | CASSPLRVYGYTF | TGTGCCAGCAGTCCCTTGAGGGTCTATGGCTACACCTTC
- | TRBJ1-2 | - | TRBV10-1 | CASSESAGVYGYTF | TGCGCCAGCAGTGAGTCGGCAGGGGTCTATGGCTACACCTTC
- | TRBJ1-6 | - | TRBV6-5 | CASSSGTSYNSPLHF | TGTGCCAGCAGTTCAGGGACGTCCTATAATTCACCCCTCCACTTT
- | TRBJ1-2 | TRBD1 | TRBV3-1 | CASTRGQGARSWNGYTF | TGTGCCAGCACGAGGGGACAGGGGGCGCGTAGTTGGAATGGCTACACCTTC
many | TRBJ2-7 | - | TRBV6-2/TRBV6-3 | CASSSPRPNSYEQYF | TGTGCCAGCAGCTCCCCAAGACCCAACTCCTACGAGCAGTACTTC
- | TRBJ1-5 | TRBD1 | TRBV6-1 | CASSRDRAVQPQHF | TGTGCCAGCAGCCGGGACAGGGCAGTTCAGCCCCAGCATTTT
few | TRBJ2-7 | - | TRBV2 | CASSDRGWDEQYF | TGTGCCAGCAGTGATCGGGGGTGGGACGAGCAGTACTTC
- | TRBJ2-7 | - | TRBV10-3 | CAISGAVSYEQYF | TGTGCCATCAGTGGGGCAGTCTCCTACGAGCAGTACTTC
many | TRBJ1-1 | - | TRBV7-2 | CASSLALQGRPEAFF | TGTGCCAGCAGCTTAGCGCTACAGGGCAGACCTGAAGCTTTCTTT
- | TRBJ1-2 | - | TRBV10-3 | CASSEWQGLHGYTF | TGTGCCAGCAGTGAGTGGCAGGGGTTGCATGGCTACACCTTC
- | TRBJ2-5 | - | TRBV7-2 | CASTAFQGETQYF | TGTGCCAGCACCGCTTTCCAGGGGGAGACCCAGTACTTC
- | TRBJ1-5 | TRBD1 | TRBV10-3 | CAISESSGGGNQPQHF | TGTGCCATCAGTGAGTCTTCAGGGGGGGGTAATCAGCCCCAGCATTTT
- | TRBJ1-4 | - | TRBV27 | CASSLYPQLNEKLFF | TGTGCCAGCAGTTTATACCCGCAACTTAATGAAAAACTGTTTTTT
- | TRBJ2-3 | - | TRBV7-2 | CASSLLLAEITDTQYF | TGTGCCAGCAGCTTATTGCTAGCCGAGATCACAGATACGCAGTATTTT
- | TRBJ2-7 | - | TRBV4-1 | CASSHRHDGNEQYF | TGCGCCAGCAGTCACAGACACGATGGGAACGAGCAGTACTTC
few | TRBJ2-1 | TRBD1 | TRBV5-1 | CASSLLGQGDNEQFF | TGCGCCAGCAGCTTGTTGGGACAGGGGGACAATGAGCAGTTCTTC
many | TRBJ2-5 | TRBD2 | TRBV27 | CASSFGTSGSQETQYF | TGTGCCAGCAGTTTCGGGACTAGCGGGAGTCAAGAGACCCAGTACTTC